This paragraph reports one T cell receptor (beta chain). These data come from a study of blood T cell repertoires in COVID-19. Germline lookup yields CDR1 SGHTA and CDR2 FQGNSA. This CDR3 spans 15 amino acids. The V segment lost 4 bases and the J segment 6 bases; nucleotides outside the gene matches: 10. Sequencing used immunoSEQ multiplex PCR; TCRdb keeps in-frame clones, though not all of them. The data show about 250,000 clones, with about 68% seen just once and about 3.1% held by the top ten. The material sequenced was peripheral blood. V and J are TRBV7-2 and TRBJ2-3; TRBD1 aligns across 7 bases. This sequence originates from a woman at least 80 years old with acute or convalescent COVID-19. In DNA, the CDR3 is TGTGCCAGCAGCTCACCCAGGGGGATGAGCGATACGCAGTATTTT. It yields the protein CASSSPRGMSDTQYF.